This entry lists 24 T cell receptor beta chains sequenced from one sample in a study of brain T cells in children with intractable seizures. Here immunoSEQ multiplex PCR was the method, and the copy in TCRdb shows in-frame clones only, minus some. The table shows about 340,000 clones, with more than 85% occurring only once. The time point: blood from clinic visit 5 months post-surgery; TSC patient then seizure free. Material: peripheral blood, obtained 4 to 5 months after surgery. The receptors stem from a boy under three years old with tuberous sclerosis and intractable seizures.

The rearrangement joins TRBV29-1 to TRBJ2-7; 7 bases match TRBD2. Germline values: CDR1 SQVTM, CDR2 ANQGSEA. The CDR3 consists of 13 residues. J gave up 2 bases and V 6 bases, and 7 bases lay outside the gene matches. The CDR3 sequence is CSVGGGVAYEQYF. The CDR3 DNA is TGCAGCGTGGGGGGAGGGGTGGCCTACGAGCAGTACTTC.

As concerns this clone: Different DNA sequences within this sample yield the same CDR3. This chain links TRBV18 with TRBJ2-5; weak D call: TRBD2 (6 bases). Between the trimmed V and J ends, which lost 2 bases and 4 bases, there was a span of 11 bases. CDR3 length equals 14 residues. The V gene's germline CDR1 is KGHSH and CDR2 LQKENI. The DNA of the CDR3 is TGTGCCAGCTCACCAGGGCGGGGAGGAGAGACCCAGTACTTC. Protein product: CASSPGRGGETQYF.

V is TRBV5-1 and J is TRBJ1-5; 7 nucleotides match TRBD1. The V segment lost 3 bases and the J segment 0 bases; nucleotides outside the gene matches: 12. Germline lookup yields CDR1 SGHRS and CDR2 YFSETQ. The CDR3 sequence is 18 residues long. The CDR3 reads CASSSDRDSKYSNQPQHF. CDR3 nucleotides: TGCGCCAGCAGCTCTGACAGGGACAGTAAGTATAGCAATCAGCCCCAGCATTTT.

CDR3 in amino acids: CASSPGLATEQYF. The DNA of the CDR3 is TGCGCCAGCAGCCCGGGCCTAGCGACCGAGCAGTACTTC. This chain links TRBV4-1 with TRBJ2-7; tentative D call: TRBD2 (6 bases). Germline V lookup: CDR1 MGHRA, CDR2 YSYEKL. V was shortened by 4 bases and J by 6 bases, with 13 bases between the two germline ends. The CDR3 is made up of 13 amino acids.

Here the CDR3 DNA reads TGTGCCAGCAGTGAACAGCGAAGCTCCTACAATGAGCAGTTCTTC. Protein product: CASSEQRSSYNEQFF. V is TRBV6-1 and J is TRBJ2-1; D is unclear. CDR1 and CDR2 (germline): MNHNS, SASEGT. The CDR3 extends over 15 amino acids. The V end was cut by 2 bases, the J end by 0 bases, with 8 bases between.

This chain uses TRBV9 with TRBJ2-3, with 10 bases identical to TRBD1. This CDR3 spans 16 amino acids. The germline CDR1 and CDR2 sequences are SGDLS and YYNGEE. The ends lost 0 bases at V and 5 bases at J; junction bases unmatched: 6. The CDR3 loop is CASSVGQGQGRDTQYF. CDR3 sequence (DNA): TGTGCCAGCAGCGTAGGTCAGGGACAGGGGAGAGATACGCAGTATTTT. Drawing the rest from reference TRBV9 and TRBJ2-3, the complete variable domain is DSGVTQTPKHLITATGQRVTLRCSPRSGDLSVYWYQQSLDQGLQFLIQYYNGEERAKGNILERFSAQQFPDLHSELNLSSLELGDSALYFCASSVGQGQGRDTQYFGPGTRLTVL.

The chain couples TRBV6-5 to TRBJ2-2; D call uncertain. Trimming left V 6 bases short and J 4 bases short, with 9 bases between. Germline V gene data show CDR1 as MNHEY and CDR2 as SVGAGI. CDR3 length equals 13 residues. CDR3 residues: CASSDVRTGELFF. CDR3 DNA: TGTGCCAGCAGCGACGTACGCACCGGGGAGCTGTTTTTT.

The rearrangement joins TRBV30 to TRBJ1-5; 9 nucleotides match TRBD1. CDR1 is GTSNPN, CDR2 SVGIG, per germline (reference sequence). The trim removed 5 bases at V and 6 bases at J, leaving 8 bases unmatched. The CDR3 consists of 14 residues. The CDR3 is CAWPGQGIRQPQHF. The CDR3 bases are TGTGCCTGGCCTGGACAGGGGATCCGTCAGCCCCAGCATTTT. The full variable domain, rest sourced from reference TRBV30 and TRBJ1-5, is SQTIHQWPATLVQPVGSPLSLECTVEGTSNPNLYWYRQAAGRGLQLLFYSVGIGQISSEVPQNLSASRPQDRQFILSSKKLLLSDSGFYLCAWPGQGIRQPQHFGDGTRLSIL.

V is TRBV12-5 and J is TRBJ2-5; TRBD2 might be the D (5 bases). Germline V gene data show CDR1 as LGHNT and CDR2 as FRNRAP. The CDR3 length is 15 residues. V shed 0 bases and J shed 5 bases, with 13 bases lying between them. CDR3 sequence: CASGLVLGPGETQYF. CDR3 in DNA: TGTGCTAGTGGTTTGGTTCTCGGTCCGGGGGAGACCCAGTACTTC.

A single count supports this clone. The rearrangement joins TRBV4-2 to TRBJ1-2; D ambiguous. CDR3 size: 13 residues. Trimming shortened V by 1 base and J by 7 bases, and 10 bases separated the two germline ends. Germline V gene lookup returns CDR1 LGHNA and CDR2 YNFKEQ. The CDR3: CASSQVVGPGYTF. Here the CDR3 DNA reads TGTGCCAGCAGCCAAGTAGTTGGTCCTGGCTACACCTTC.

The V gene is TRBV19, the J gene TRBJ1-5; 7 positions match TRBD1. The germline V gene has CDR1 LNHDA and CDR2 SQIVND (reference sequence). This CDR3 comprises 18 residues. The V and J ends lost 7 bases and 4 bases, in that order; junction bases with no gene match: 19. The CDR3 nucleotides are TGTGCCAGTACCGCTAACACGGTCCAGGGGGGCCTTAATCAGCCCCAGCATTTT. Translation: CASTANTVQGGLNQPQHF.

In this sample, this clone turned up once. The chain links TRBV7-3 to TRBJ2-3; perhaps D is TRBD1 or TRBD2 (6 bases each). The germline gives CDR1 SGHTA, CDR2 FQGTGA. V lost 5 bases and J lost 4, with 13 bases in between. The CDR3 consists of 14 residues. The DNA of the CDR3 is TGTGCCAGCAGCCAAGGGGGAGGAGCAGATACGCAGTATTTT. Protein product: CASSQGGGADTQYF.

CDR3 DNA sequence: TGTGCCACCAGTGAAGAGACTAGCGGAAGCACAGATACGCAGTATTTT. This encodes CATSEETSGSTDTQYF. The chain recombines TRBV24-1 with TRBJ2-3, with 9 bases matching TRBD2. Trimming took 4 bases from V and 0 from J; bases not matched to a gene: 4. Germline V gene data show CDR1 as KGHDR and CDR2 as SFDVKD. The CDR3 sequence is 16 residues long.

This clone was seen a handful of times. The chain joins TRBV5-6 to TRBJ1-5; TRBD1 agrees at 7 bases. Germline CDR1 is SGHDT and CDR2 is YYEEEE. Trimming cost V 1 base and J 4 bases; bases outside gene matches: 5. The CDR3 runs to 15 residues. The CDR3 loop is CASSLRQGRNQPQHF. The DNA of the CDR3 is TGTGCCAGCAGCTTGCGACAGGGAAGAAATCAGCCCCAGCATTTT.

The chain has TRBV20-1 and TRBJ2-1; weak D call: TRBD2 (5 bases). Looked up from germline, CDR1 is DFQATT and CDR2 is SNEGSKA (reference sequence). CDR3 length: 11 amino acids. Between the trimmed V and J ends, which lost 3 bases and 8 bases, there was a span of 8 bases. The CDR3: CSASDYDEQFF. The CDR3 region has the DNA TGCAGTGCTAGTGACTATGATGAGCAGTTCTTC.

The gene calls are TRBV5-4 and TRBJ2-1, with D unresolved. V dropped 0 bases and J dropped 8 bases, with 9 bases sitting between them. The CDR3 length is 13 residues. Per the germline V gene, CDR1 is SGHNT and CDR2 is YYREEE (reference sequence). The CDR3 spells CASSLVAWDEQFF. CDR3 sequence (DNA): TGTGCCAGCAGCTTGGTAGCATGGGATGAGCAGTTCTTC. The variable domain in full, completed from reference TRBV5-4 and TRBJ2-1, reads ETGVTQSPTHLIKTRGQQVTLRCSSQSGHNTVSWYQQALGQGPQFIFQYYREEENGRGNFPPRFSGLQFPNYSSELNVNALELDDSALYLCASSLVAWDEQFFGPGTRLTVL.

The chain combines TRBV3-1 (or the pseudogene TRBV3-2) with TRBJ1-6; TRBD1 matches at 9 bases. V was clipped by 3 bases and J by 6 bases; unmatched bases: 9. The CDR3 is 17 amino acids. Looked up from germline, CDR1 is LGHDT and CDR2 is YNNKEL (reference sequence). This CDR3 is CASSQGGQGLGNSPLHF. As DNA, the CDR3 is TGTGCCAGCAGCCAGGGGGGACAGGGACTCGGTAATTCACCCCTCCACTTT.

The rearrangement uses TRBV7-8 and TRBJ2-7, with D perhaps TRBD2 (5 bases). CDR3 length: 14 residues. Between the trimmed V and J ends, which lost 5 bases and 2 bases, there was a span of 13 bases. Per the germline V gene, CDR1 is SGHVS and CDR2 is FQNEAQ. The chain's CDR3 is CASSPGAGTYEQYF. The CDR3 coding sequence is TGTGCCAGCAGCCCGGGTGCGGGTACCTACGAGCAGTACTTC.

Written as DNA, the CDR3 is TGTGCCAGCAGCCTCATGGACCGTCAAGAGACCCAGTACTTC. Residues: CASSLMDRQETQYF. V usage is TRBV5-4 and J usage is TRBJ2-5; D gene unclear. V dropped 4 bases and J dropped 2 bases, with 12 bases sitting between them. This CDR3 comprises 14 residues. Germline CDR1 is SGHNT and CDR2 is YYREEE (reference sequence).

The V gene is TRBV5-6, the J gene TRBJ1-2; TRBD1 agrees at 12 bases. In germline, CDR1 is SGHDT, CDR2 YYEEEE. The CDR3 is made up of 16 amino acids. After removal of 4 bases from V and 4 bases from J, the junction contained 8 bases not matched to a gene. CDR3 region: CASSPTGTGGTYGYTF. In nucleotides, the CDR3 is TGTGCCAGCAGCCCAACCGGGACAGGGGGCACCTATGGCTACACCTTC.

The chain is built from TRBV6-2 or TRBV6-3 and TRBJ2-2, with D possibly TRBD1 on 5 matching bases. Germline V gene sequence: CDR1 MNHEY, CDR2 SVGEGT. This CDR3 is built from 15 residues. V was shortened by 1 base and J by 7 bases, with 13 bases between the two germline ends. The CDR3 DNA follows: TGTGCCAGCAGTTACTTCCAGGGCCTGGACGGGGAGCTGTTTTTT. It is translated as CASSYFQGLDGELFF.

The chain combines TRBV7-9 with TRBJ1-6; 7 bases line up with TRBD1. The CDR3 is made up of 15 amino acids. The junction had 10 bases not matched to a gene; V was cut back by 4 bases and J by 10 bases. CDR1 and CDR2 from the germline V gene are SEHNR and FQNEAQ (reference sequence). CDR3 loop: CASSSATGVRSPLHF. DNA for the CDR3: TGTGCCAGCAGCTCAGCCACAGGGGTGAGATCACCCCTCCACTTT.

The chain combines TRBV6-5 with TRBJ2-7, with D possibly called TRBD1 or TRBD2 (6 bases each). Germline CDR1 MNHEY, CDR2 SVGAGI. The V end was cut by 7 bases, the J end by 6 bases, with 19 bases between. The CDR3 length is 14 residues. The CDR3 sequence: CASNRQARGTEQYF. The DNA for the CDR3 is TGTGCCAGCAATAGACAGGCCCGCGGGACCGAGCAGTACTTC.

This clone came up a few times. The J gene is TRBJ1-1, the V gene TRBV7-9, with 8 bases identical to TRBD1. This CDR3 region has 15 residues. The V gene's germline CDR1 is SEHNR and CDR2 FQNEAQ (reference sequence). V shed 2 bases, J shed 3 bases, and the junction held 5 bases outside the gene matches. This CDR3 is CASSLSPGQDTEAFF. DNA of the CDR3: TGTGCCAGCAGCTTAAGTCCGGGACAGGACACTGAAGCTTTCTTT.